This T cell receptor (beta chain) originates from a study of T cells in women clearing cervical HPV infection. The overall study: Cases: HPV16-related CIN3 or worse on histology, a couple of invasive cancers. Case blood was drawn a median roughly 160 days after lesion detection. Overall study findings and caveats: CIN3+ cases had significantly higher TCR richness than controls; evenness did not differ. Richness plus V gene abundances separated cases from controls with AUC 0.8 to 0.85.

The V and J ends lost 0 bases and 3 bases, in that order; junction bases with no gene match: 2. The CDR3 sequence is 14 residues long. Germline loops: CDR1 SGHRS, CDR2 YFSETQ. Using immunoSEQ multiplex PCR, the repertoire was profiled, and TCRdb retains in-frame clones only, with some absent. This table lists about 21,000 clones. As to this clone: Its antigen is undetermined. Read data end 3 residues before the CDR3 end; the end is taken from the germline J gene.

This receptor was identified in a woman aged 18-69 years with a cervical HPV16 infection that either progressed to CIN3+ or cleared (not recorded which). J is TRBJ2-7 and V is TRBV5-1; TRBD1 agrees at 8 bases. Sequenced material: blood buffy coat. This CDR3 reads CASSLEGQVYEQYF. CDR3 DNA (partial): TGCGCCAGCAGCTTGGAGGGACAGGTCTACGAG.